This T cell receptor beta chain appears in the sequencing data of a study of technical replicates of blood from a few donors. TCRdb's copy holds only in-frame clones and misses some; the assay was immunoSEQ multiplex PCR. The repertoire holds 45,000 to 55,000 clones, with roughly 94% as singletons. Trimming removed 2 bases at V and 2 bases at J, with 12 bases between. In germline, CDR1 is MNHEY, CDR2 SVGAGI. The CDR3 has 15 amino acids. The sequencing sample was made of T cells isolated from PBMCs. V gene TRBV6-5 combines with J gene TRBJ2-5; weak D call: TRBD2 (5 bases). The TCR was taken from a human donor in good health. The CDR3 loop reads CASSYGTRRQETQYF. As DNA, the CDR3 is TGTGCCAGCAGTTACGGAACCCGGAGGCAAGAGACCCAGTACTTC.